The rows below give T cell receptor beta chains drawn from one sample of a study of blood T cell repertoires in COVID-19. The assay was immunoSEQ multiplex PCR, and TCRdb's table has in-frame clones only and misses some. Of some 400,000 clones in the sample, about 87% were seen once. Material for sequencing was peripheral blood. The receptors here all came from a woman under 40 with COVID-19, enrolled during active disease. CDR3s leave out the opening cysteine and the closing phenylalanine or tryptophan.

j_call,v_call,cdr3_aa
TRBJ2-3,TRBV12-3/TRBV12-4,ASGGGGADTQY
TRBJ2-3,TRBV11-2,ASSHLASGSPTDTQY
TRBJ1-6,TRBV19,ASRRTESNSPLH
TRBJ1-1,TRBV29-1,SVMGQANTEAF
TRBJ1-1,TRBV6-5,ASSPTGGNTEAF
TRBJ2-3,TRBV4-1,ASRRESLTDTQY
TRBJ2-3,TRBV6-5,ASNSIAGGADTQY
TRBJ2-1,TRBV4-1,ASSQGQGWNEQF
TRBJ2-1,TRBV7-9,ASSLVGLAASSSYNEQF
TRBJ1-1,TRBV5-6,ASSLVRRGTEAF
TRBJ2-7,TRBV11-2,ASSISGSFAYEQY